The 3 T cell receptor beta chains given below trace back to one sample, sequenced in a study of response to subunit inactivated influenza vaccine. MiXCR, run by TCRdb on the RT-PCR reads, gives a single entry per CDR3 protein. The sample holds some 850,000 distinct CDR3 sequences; around 18% are singletons and the top ten take 9.5% to 13%. The sample here was PBMCs from blood, taken approximately 5 days after vaccination. These receptors all stem from a man aged 50 to 60 who received an inactivated influenza vaccine.

This clonotype was picked up a small number of times. This sequence joins TRBV12-5 and TRBJ1-6, with D possibly matching TRBD1 (5 bases). This CDR3 is 15 amino acids long. The V and J ends lost 5 bases and 8 bases respectively, with 16 bases between them. The germline V gene encodes CDR1 LGHNT and CDR2 FRNRAP. The CDR3 reads CASGPRDGTDSPLHF. CDR3 DNA: TGTGCTAGTGGTCCCAGGGACGGGACTGATTCACCCCTCCACTTT.

The chain combines TRBV7-6 with TRBJ2-7; D is ambiguous. The CDR3 runs to 15 residues. Germline CDR1 is SGHVS and CDR2 is FNYEAQ. V lost 2 bases and J 1 base, leaving 12 bases between the germline ends. The CDR3 region has the DNA TGTGCCAGCAGCTTAACTGGGCGACGATCCTACGAGCAGTACTTC. Translated, it gives CASSLTGRRSYEQYF.

This clonotype was seen at least ten times. The CDR3 DNA reads as TGCGCCAGCAGCTTGGATAACGGTGATGAGCAGTTCTTC. It translates to CASSLDNGDEQFF. The J gene is TRBJ2-1, the V gene TRBV5-1, with D unresolved. The CDR3 loop spans 13 amino acids. Germline assignment: CDR1 SGHRS and CDR2 YFSETQ. V was pared by 0 bases and J by 8 bases, with 9 bases between. Full variable domain (rest looked up from reference TRBV5-1 and TRBJ2-1): KAGVTQTPRYLIKTRGQQVTLSCSPISGHRSVSWYQQTPGQGLQFLFEYFSETQRNKGNFPGRFSGRQFSNSRSEMNVSTLELGDSALYLCASSLDNGDEQFFGPGTRLTVL.